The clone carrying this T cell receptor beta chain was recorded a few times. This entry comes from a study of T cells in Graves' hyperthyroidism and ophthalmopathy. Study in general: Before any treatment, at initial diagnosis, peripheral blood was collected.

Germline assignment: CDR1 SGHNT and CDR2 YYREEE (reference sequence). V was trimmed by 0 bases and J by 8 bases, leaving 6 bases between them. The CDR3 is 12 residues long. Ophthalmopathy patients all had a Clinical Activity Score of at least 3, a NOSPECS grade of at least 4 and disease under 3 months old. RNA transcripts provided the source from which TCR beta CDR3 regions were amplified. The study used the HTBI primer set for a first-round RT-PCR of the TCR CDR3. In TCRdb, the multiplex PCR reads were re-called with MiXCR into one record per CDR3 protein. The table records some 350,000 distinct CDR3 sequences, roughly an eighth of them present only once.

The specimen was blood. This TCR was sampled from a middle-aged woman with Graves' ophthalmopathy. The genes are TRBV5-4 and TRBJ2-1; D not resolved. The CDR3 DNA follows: TGTGCCAGCAGCTTGGGGGATCATGAGCAGTTCTTC. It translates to CASSLGDHEQFF.